This T cell receptor (beta chain) is from a study of blood T cell repertoires in COVID-19. Study background: PBMCs, B-cell-depleted T cells, or T cells were the source of the cDNA or gDNA that made up the material.

Adults between about 18 and 95 years of age took part from fewer than 30 US areas. What the recovered Cohort 3 donors had was two negative PCRs, clearance, or symptom resolution. In the authors' workflow: The assay estimated nucleated cells by amplifying reference gene primers. TCRdb's table, derived via immunoSEQ multiplex PCR, lists solely in-frame clones and lacks some. D and trimming were read from the DNA, whereas the V and J calls and clone size are those reported in that table. The table records a few hundred thousand clones, 80% to 90% of them present only once. Input material: PBMCs or T cells enriched from blood (not recorded which). The clonotype comes from a woman between 45 and 65 years old who had recovered from COVID-19.

The CDR3, as DNA: TGTGCCTGGAGCGTCGCTGCCGGGACAGTAAACTATGGCTACACCTTC. It specifies CAWSVAAGTVNYGYTF. The V and J genes are TRBV30 and TRBJ1-2; TRBD1 agrees at 7 bases. Unmatched junction bases numbered 12, after V lost 3 bases and J lost 2 bases. The V gene's germline CDR1 is GTSNPN and CDR2 SVGIG (reference sequence). The length of the CDR3 is 16 residues.